These T cell receptor beta chains were read from a single sample in a study of blood T cells in healthy people across ages. TCRdb processed the 5' RACE reads anew with MiXCR; each CDR3 protein has one entry. The sample carries fewer than 650,000 distinct CDR3 sequences, 27% recorded once. The sample also formed part of further work on T cells of mothers and their children.

Sequencing used blood. These receptors were taken from a boy aged 2 to 9 in good health. CDR3s include the opening cysteine and the closing phenylalanine or tryptophan. A D gene is named only where the DNA matches it firmly. Not all rows give a size; the values are once, few, many and, for expanded clones, a class.

>13|TRBV4-3|NA|TRBJ1-1|few
TGCGCCAGCAGCCTGAAGCGAGACACTGAAGCTTTCTTT
CASSLKRDTEAFF
>16|TRBV13|NA|TRBJ1-6|NA
TGTGCCAGCAGCTTCTCCACAGCCCCAGGGCCGCCACCCCTCCACTTT
CASSFSTAPGPPPLHF
>11|TRBV27|NA|TRBJ2-1|NA
TGTGCCAGCAGCCTGGGACGACGACAGTTCTTC
CASSLGRRQFF
>15|TRBV6-1|NA|TRBJ2-7|NA
TGTGCCAGCAGTGAAGTGGCAGGGCTCTCCTACGAGCAGTACTTC
CASSEVAGLSYEQYF
>13|TRBV20-1|TRBD1|TRBJ2-7|NA
TGCAGTGCCACCGGGACAGAAACCTACGAGCAGTACTTC
CSATGTETYEQYF
>17|TRBV5-1|TRBD1|TRBJ1-1|NA
TGCGCCAGCAGCTTGGGCCTCAGGGGGCGAGACGTTACTGAAGCTTTCTTT
CASSLGLRGRDVTEAFF
>15|TRBV15|NA|TRBJ2-2|few
TGTGCCACCACTGCGGATGGGGATATACCCGGGGAGCTGTTTTTT
CATTADGDIPGELFF
>16|TRBV5-1|NA|TRBJ2-3|NA
TGCGCCAGCAGCTCGCCTACCCCTGGGAATGCAGATACGCAGTATTTT
CASSSPTPGNADTQYF
>13|TRBV7-2|NA|TRBJ1-2|NA
TGTGCCAGCAGCTTAGCGGGTCGCTATGGCTACACCTTC
CASSLAGRYGYTF
>14|TRBV5-1|NA|TRBJ2-7|NA
TGCGCCAGCAGCTTGGATGCCCATGGGTACGAGCAGTACTTC
CASSLDAHGYEQYF
>13|TRBV5-6|NA|TRBJ2-1|many
TGTGCCAGCACCAACATAAAAGCGGGTGAGCAGTTCTTC
CASTNIKAGEQFF
>17|TRBV9|TRBD2|TRBJ2-2|NA
TGTGCCAGCAGCTCCCCGGGAGCGGGAAGCGTCACCGGGGAGCTGTTTTTT
CASSSPGAGSVTGELFF
>14|TRBV6-4|NA|TRBJ1-1|NA
TGTGCCAGCAGCCCGACTAACCCGGGTACTGAAGCTTTCTTT
CASSPTNPGTEAFF
>15|TRBV6-6|NA|TRBJ2-7|NA
TGTGCCAGCAGTTCGACCGACGGTTTAGGCTACGAGCAGTACTTC
CASSSTDGLGYEQYF
>15|TRBV10-3|TRBD1|TRBJ2-5|once
TGTGCCATCAGTGAGCCGACAGGGGAAGAGGAGACCCAGTACTTC
CAISEPTGEEETQYF
>18|TRBV4-3|TRBD1|TRBJ2-3|NA
TGCGCCAGCAGCCAAGACCGTCTGGCAGGGGGCTCCGCACATACGCAGTATTTT
CASSQDRLAGGSAHTQYF
>16|TRBV5-1|NA|TRBJ1-1|few
TGCGCCAGCAGCCCACCAGCGGCAGGGAGCAACACTGAAGCTTTCTTT
CASSPPAAGSNTEAFF
>15|TRBV9|NA|TRBJ2-1|few
TGTGCCAGCAGCGTAGAAGGACTAAGGTTCGATGAGCAGTTCTTC
CASSVEGLRFDEQFF
>14|TRBV13|NA|TRBJ2-1|NA
TGTGCCAGCAGCTACCTGCTTCTAGTGAATGAGCAGTTCTTC
CASSYLLLVNEQFF
>13|TRBV20-1|NA|TRBJ2-5|few
TGCAGTGCCGACCAAGGGGGGGCAGAGACCCAGTACTTC
CSADQGGAETQYF
>15|TRBV12-3/TRBV12-4|NA|TRBJ2-5|few
TGTGCCAGCAGTTTAAATTTGGGGGACGGCGAGACCCAGTACTTC
CASSLNLGDGETQYF
>11|TRBV7-2|TRBD1|TRBJ2-1|NA
TGTTCAGGGGGTTCCTACAATGAGCAGTTCTTC
CSGGSYNEQFF
>14|TRBV7-2|TRBD1|TRBJ1-1|NA
TGTGCCAGCAGCTTAGGAGGGGGCAGGGGGCCGGCTTTCTTT
CASSLGGGRGPAFF
>21|TRBV23-1|TRBD1|TRBJ1-4|NA
TGCGCCAGCTCCTTTCGGCCAAACAGGGGGCCCTTTGATGCAACTAATGAAAAACTGTTTTTT
CASSFRPNRGPFDATNEKLFF
>13|TRBV7-9|NA|TRBJ2-1|once
TGTGCCAGCAGCTTAGGGACTTACCTTGAGCAGTTCTTC
CASSLGTYLEQFF
>15|TRBV3-1|NA|TRBJ2-7|once
TGTGCCAGCAGTCCTAACTCCCCTGTTTCCTACGAGCAGTACTTC
CASSPNSPVSYEQYF
>15|TRBV28|NA|TRBJ2-5|few
TGTGCCAGCAGTTATCCAGAAAGGGAGGCAGAGACCCAGTACTTC
CASSYPEREAETQYF
>16|TRBV12-3/TRBV12-4|NA|TRBJ1-2|many
TGTGCCAGCAGTTTCGGAGACTCCGGGGCGGGCTATGGCTACACCTTC
CASSFGDSGAGYGYTF
>14|TRBV10-3|NA|TRBJ2-6|few
TGTGCCGTTCATACAGGCACAGCGGCCAACGTCCTGACTTTC
CAVHTGTAANVLTF
>17|TRBV7-9|TRBD2|TRBJ2-5|NA
TGTGCCAGCAGCTTAGCAGGGACTAGCGGGCTACAAGAGACCCAGTACTTC
CASSLAGTSGLQETQYF
>14|TRBV30|NA|TRBJ1-4|NA
TGTGCCTGCTCCGGCCCGGACGACATTGAAAAACTGTTTTTT
CACSGPDDIEKLFF
>15|TRBV10-2|NA|TRBJ1-2|once
TGCGCCAGCAGTGAGTCGTTGCATGCCAACTATGGCTACACCTTC
CASSESLHANYGYTF
>14|TRBV6-6|NA|TRBJ2-1|few
TGTGCCAGCAGTTTTCGGACAGTTCGCAATGAGCAGTTCTTC
CASSFRTVRNEQFF
>13|TRBV6-5|NA|TRBJ2-5|few
TGTGCCAGCAGTTACTGGGACGGGGAGACCCAGTACTTC
CASSYWDGETQYF
>12|TRBV7-2|NA|TRBJ2-5|NA
TGTGCCAGCGGGACTTCCCAAGAGACCCAGTACTTC
CASGTSQETQYF
>16|TRBV9|TRBD2|TRBJ2-5|once
TGTGCCAGCAGCGTCTCCAGCGGGGTGATTCAAGAGACCCAGTACTTC
CASSVSSGVIQETQYF
>17|TRBV3-1|TRBD1|TRBJ2-2|few
TGTGCCAGCAGCCAAAACTTGCGGACAGGGCCCACCGGGGAGCTGTTTTTT
CASSQNLRTGPTGELFF
>13|TRBV25-1|NA|TRBJ1-1|NA
TGTGCCAGCGCCCCGTTTGGAGCAACTGAAGCTTTCTTT
CASAPFGATEAFF
>16|TRBV7-2|TRBD2|TRBJ2-1|NA
TGTGCCAGCAGCTTCACTAGCGGGATTAGGGTACATGAGCAGTTCTTC
CASSFTSGIRVHEQFF
>16|TRBV25-1|NA|TRBJ1-2|NA
TGTGCCAGCAGTGAAACTGCGGGAGGGGTTAACCATGGCTACACCTTC
CASSETAGGVNHGYTF
>14|TRBV7-2|TRBD1|TRBJ2-7|NA
TGTGCCAGCAGCAGGAGGACAGGGGTACGGGAGCAGTACTTC
CASSRRTGVREQYF
>13|TRBV5-1|NA|TRBJ1-1|NA
TGCGCCAGCAGCTTGGAGATTCACACTGAAGCTTTCTTT
CASSLEIHTEAFF